Listed below are T cell receptor beta chains from one sample, sequenced in a study of glioma-infiltrating T cells. Each CDR3 protein is one row after TCRdb ran MiXCR on the multiplex PCR reads. The sample consists of approximately 110,000 distinct CDR3 sequences, roughly 20% of them appearing once. Material: glioma tissue, nonneoplastic brain tissue, or PBMCs (not recorded which). The receptors here all came from a human donor with low-grade glioma or glioblastoma, undergoing nonglioma brain surgery, or in good health (not recorded which). Each CDR3 is given with its conserved first and last residue. The D gene is left open where the match is weak. Only part of the rows carry a size: once, few, many, or a class if the clone is expanded.

>NA|TRBJ2-1|many|TRBV6-6
TGTGCCAGCAGTTACTCCGGGAATGAGCAGTTCTTC
CASSYSGNEQFF
>TRBD2|TRBJ2-7|many|TRBV6-6
TGTGCCAGCAGTTACTCTAGCGGGCTTTTTAACGAGCAGTACTTC
CASSYSSGLFNEQYF
>NA|TRBJ1-2|NA|TRBV29-1
TGCAGCGTACTCCAGAGGGAAGCTAACTATGGCTACACCTTC
CSVLQREANYGYTF
>TRBD2|TRBJ2-7|NA|TRBV7-2
TGTGCCAGCAGCTCTTCCGGGACTAGCGGGAGTATCTACGAGCAGTACTTC
CASSSSGTSGSIYEQYF
>NA|TRBJ1-1|many|TRBV20-1
TGCAGTGCTAGATACTCACTCAATGCAGTATCTGAAGCTTTCTTT
CSARYSLNAVSEAFF
>NA|TRBJ2-3|many|TRBV28
TGTGCCAGCAGTACCAACAGGGTGTCCACAGATACGCAGTATTTT
CASSTNRVSTDTQYF
>NA|TRBJ2-1|many|TRBV7-9
TGTGCCAGCAGCTTAGCGCCCGGGCACTCCTACAATGAGCAGTTCTTC
CASSLAPGHSYNEQFF
>TRBD1|TRBJ1-1|many|TRBV7-2
TGTGCCAGCAGCCAGAGACAGGGGGGCACTGAAGCTTTCTTT
CASSQRQGGTEAFF
>NA|TRBJ2-5|few|TRBV6-1
TGTGCCAGCAGCTATCATGGAGAGACCCAGTACTTC
CASSYHGETQYF
>NA|TRBJ1-1|many|TRBV10-3
TGTGCCATCAGAAAGAGCCGGGCAGACGGAGGTACTGAAGCTTTCTTT
CAIRKSRADGGTEAFF
>NA|TRBJ2-1|many|TRBV6-1
TGTGCCAGCAGTTCAGGGGTGCAGGCCTATGAGCAGTTCTTC
CASSSGVQAYEQFF
>TRBD1|TRBJ1-6|few|TRBV4-3
TGCGCCAGCAGCCAAGTTAGACAGGGTAGGGCACCCCTCCACTTT
CASSQVRQGRAPLHF
>NA|TRBJ1-1|few|TRBV4-3
TGCGCCAGCAGCCAAGACCGGGACCGAGGGTCTGAAGCTTTCTTT
CASSQDRDRGSEAFF
>TRBD2|TRBJ2-4|NA|TRBV5-4
TGTGCCAGCAGCCCGGGACTAGCGGGATCCAAAAACATTCAGTACTTC
CASSPGLAGSKNIQYF
>TRBD1|TRBJ2-7|NA|TRBV5-4
TGTGCCAGCAGCTTAATCGACAGGGTCCACGAGCAGTACTTC
CASSLIDRVHEQYF
>TRBD2|TRBJ2-5|many|TRBV11-2
TGTGCCAGCAGCTTAGTTTGGGCGGGGGGCCAAGAGACCCAGTACTTC
CASSLVWAGGQETQYF